This T cell receptor (beta chain) was obtained from a study of CD8+CD57+ T cells in acquired aplastic anemia. This clonotype was seen a handful of times. Its antigen is undetermined. An end of the junction does not agree with germline; a read error may underlie this. The V gene's germline CDR1 is SEHNR and CDR2 FQNEAQ (reference sequence). CDR3 size: 11 residues. Selection for sequencing was limited to patients who had shown CD8+CD57+ cell expansion by flow cytometry. CDR3 and TCR beta VDJ profiling relied on genomic DNA as the template. TCRdb redid the calling of the reads with MiXCR, one entry per CDR3 protein. The table has 150,000 to 200,000 distinct CDR3 sequences, 70% to 80% seen once. Whole-study results and caveats: Comparison of patients with controls identified around 28 shared CD8+ CDR3 sequences.

The sequenced sample was sorted CD4+, CD8+, or CD8+CD57+ T cells (not recorded which) from PBMCs. The receptor was isolated from a human donor with aplastic anemia. This chain connects TRBV7-9 to TRBJ2-3, with D possibly TRBD2 on 5 matching bases. The CDR3 spells CASSVADTQYF. CDR3 DNA sequence: TGTGCCAGCAGCGTAGCGGATACGCAGTATTTT.